Here is one T cell receptor beta chain with its context. Its specificity is unknown. This sample is drawn from a study of memory CD4+ T cells and cytomegalovirus serostatus. Looking at the study overall: Of the healthy Belgian adults, 9 were CMV seropositive and 20 to 30 seronegative.

The sort gate was single viable CD3+CD4+CD8-CD45RO+ cells for memory CD4+ T cells. Total CD4+ T cells were enriched by CD4 positive selection. Data came from immunoSEQ multiplex PCR; TCRdb stores just in-frame clones and leaves some out. The profile shows some 41,000 clones, 70% to 80% of them singletons. Study-wide results and limits: Suggested: most of the CMV-linked TCR signature lies in CD4+ memory cells.

CDR3 size: 14 residues. The germline CDR1 and CDR2 sequences are ENHRY and SYGVKD. The rearrangement joins TRBV10-3 to TRBJ2-5; 9 positions match TRBD1. With the DNA end fitting TRBJ2-7 better, the J assignment may be wrong. This receptor was taken from an adult in good health and CMV-seronegative. The sequenced sample was memory CD4+ T cells from blood. The CDR3 region is CAISVGTGSYEQYF. The CDR3 region has the DNA TGTGCCATCAGTGTTGGGACAGGGTCCTACGAGCAGTACTTC.